This TCR beta chain appears in the sequencing data of a study of T-cell reconstitution after alpha-beta-depleted transplantation in children. This clonotype was detected many times. Its antigen is still unknown. CDR1 DFQATT and CDR2 SNEGSKA come from the germline V gene (reference sequence). The CDR3 is 14 residues long. The J segment lost 10 bases and the V segment lost 0 bases, leaving 11 bases of the junction unmatched. As it was prepared, the TCRbeta library received unique molecular identifiers. TCRdb used MiXCR to reprocess the PCR reads, holding one entry per CDR3 protein. Counted here are about 300,000 distinct CDR3 sequences, roughly 7.8% occurring once; the ten biggest clones make up 8.5% to 9.5%. The study, taken as a whole, reports: By one year post-transplant, T-cell counts and diversity largely arose from T cells that were newly produced. Some patients' high day-60 TCRbeta diversity was attributed to recipient cells surviving conditioning. Several hundred rapidly expanded clones from non-depleted graft cells reportedly supplied alpha-beta T cells about two months post-transplant.

V and J are TRBV20-1 and TRBJ1-1; the match to TRBD1 covers 7 bases. Sample: peripheral blood, taken 360 days after TCRalphabeta/CD19-depleted stem cell transplant. The sequence was collected from a female patient aged 2-9 years who had a stem cell transplant for Fanconi anemia, so the T cells may come from the graft donor. The CDR3 sequence: CSARDPGAGGTAFF. The CDR3 region has the DNA TGCAGTGCTAGAGATCCTGGGGCAGGGGGAACAGCTTTCTTT.